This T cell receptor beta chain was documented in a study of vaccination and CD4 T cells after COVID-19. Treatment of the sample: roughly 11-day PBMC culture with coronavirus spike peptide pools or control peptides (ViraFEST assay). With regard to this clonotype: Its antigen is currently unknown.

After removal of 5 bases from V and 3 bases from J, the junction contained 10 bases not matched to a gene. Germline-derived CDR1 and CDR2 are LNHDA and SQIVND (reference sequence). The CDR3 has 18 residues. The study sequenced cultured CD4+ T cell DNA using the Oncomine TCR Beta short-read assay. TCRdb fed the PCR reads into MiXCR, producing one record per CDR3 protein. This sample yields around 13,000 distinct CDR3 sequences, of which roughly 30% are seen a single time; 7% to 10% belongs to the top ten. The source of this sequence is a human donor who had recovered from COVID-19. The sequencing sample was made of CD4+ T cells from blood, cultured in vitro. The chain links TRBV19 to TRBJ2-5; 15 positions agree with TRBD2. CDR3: CASSEGLAGGLLKETQYF. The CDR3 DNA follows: TGTGCCAGTAGTGAAGGACTAGCGGGGGGGCTTTTGAAAGAGACCCAGTACTTC.